These 29 T cell receptor beta chains were sequenced from one sample in a study of blood T cell repertoires in COVID-19. Profiling relied on immunoSEQ multiplex PCR, and the TCRdb table lists in-frame clones only, not all of them. Counted here are about 55,000 clones, about nine tenths occurring once; the ten biggest clones make up less than 3%. Sequenced sample: peripheral blood. The receptors here all came from a man aged 80 or over with acute or convalescent COVID-19.

The rearrangement uses TRBV7-9 and TRBJ2-3, with TRBD1 as a possible D gene (5 bases). Germline CDR1 is SEHNR and CDR2 is FQNEAQ (reference sequence). This CDR3 has 14 amino acids. Trimming cost V 1 base and J 6 bases, with 11 bases left between them. CDR3: CASSLGGHRDTQYF. The CDR3 nucleotides are TGTGCCAGCAGCTTAGGGGGCCATCGGGATACGCAGTATTTT.

The chain is built from TRBV30 and TRBJ1-6; the D gene is possibly TRBD1 (5 bases). The CDR3 spans 18 residues. CDR1 is GTSNPN, CDR2 SVGIG, per germline (reference sequence). The germline V and J ends were trimmed by 4 bases and 0 bases, with 19 bases remaining between them. The CDR3 here is CAWTPGLASSSYNSPLHF. CDR3 bases: TGTGCCTGGACTCCAGGGTTGGCATCAAGCTCCTATAATTCACCCCTCCACTTT.

The chain carries TRBV6-5 and TRBJ2-7; D possibly corresponds to TRBD1 (5 bases). This CDR3 spans 14 amino acids. Germline values: CDR1 MNHEY, CDR2 SVGAGI. Trimming cost V 8 bases and J 1 base, with 15 bases left between them. For the CDR3, the DNA is TGTGCCAGCCTTCGTCGGACACGGTCCTACGAGCAGTACTTC. Translated, it gives CASLRRTRSYEQYF.

The chain couples TRBV6-5 to TRBJ1-6, with D possibly being TRBD1 (6 bases). The germline V gene has CDR1 MNHEY and CDR2 SVGAGI. V gave up 2 bases and J gave up 10 bases, with 18 bases separating them. The CDR3 spans 16 residues. In nucleotides, the CDR3 is TGTGCCAGCAGTTACAGGGAGGGGGGATATGGGTCACCCCTCCACTTT. Protein sequence: CASSYREGGYGSPLHF.

The CDR3: CASSIRNEQFF. CDR3 coding DNA: TGTGCCAGTAGTATCCGTAATGAGCAGTTCTTC. The chain combines TRBV19 with TRBJ2-1; D gene unclear. The ends were cut back, 3 bases at V and 7 bases at J, with 4 bases in the middle. Germline V gene sequence: CDR1 LNHDA, CDR2 SQIVND (reference sequence). CDR3 size: 11 residues.

V usage is TRBV4-3 and J usage is TRBJ2-7; 7 bases fit TRBD1. Germline assignment: CDR1 LGHNA and CDR2 YSLEER. This CDR3 has 14 amino acids. The V gene end was trimmed by 0 bases and the J gene end by 4 bases; junction bases not matched to a gene: 3. The CDR3: CASSQDRGQYEQYF. The CDR3 DNA reads TGCGCCAGCAGCCAAGACCGGGGACAGTACGAGCAGTACTTC.

The CDR3 DNA reads as TGTGCCAGCAGCTTACTCCCAGGACAGGGTGCTCAGCCCCAGCATTTT. This translates into CASSLLPGQGAQPQHF. J is TRBJ1-5 and V is TRBV5-5; the match to TRBD1 covers 8 bases. Germline V gives CDR1 SGHKS, CDR2 YYEKEE (reference sequence). The CDR3 has 16 residues. Trimming removed 2 bases from V and 6 bases from J; junction bases left unmatched: 10.

The chain couples TRBV5-8 to TRBJ2-3; 9 bases are shared with TRBD2. This CDR3 has 17 amino acids. J gave up 2 bases and V 0 bases, and 7 bases lay outside the gene matches. Germline values: CDR1 SGHTS, CDR2 YDEGEE. CDR3 sequence reads: CASSLDLAGPLTDTQYF. Here the CDR3 DNA reads TGTGCCAGCAGCTTGGATCTAGCGGGGCCCCTCACAGATACGCAGTATTTT.

This chain connects TRBV19 to TRBJ2-1, with 9 bases lining up with TRBD1. Germline CDR1 is LNHDA and CDR2 is SQIVND (reference sequence). The CDR3 is made up of 15 amino acids. The V and J ends lost 5 bases and 6 bases, in that order; junction bases with no gene match: 8. The CDR3 sequence: CASSRPGQGLNEQFF. The CDR3 DNA reads TGTGCCAGTAGTCGACCGGGACAGGGCCTCAATGAGCAGTTCTTC. Complete variable domain (other parts from reference TRBV19 and TRBJ2-1): DGGITQSPKYLFRKEGQNVTLSCEQNLNHDAMYWYRQDPGQGLRLIYYSQIVNDFQKGDIAEGYSVSREKKESFPLTVTSAQKNPTAFYLCASSRPGQGLNEQFFGPGTRLTVL.

This chain connects TRBV7-2 to TRBJ1-4; D is unresolved. V lost 1 base to trimming and J lost 5 bases, with 17 bases between them. The CDR3 is 17 amino acids. Germline CDR1 SGHTA, CDR2 FQGNSA. Written as DNA, the CDR3 is TGTGCCAGCAGCTTAGGGCTCCTCAGGAATCGGAATGAAAAACTGTTTTTT. Translated, it gives CASSLGLLRNRNEKLFF.

The genes are TRBV6-5 and TRBJ2-7; perhaps TRBD1 as D (5 bases). The germline V gene has CDR1 MNHEY and CDR2 SVGAGI. CDR3 size: 14 residues. Trimming shortened V by 0 bases and J by 7 bases, and 13 bases separated the two germline ends. The CDR3 spells CASSYSFRVEEQYF. CDR3 bases: TGTGCCAGCAGTTACTCGTTCAGGGTAGAAGAGCAGTACTTC.

This chain joins TRBV9 and TRBJ2-5; 11 bases are a match to TRBD1. The germline V gene has CDR1 SGDLS and CDR2 YYNGEE. With V trimmed by 4 bases and J by 5 bases, 10 bases remained unmatched. The CDR3 runs 16 residues. The CDR3 protein is CASSRGRTGGQETQYF. CDR3 coding DNA: TGTGCCAGCAGCCGGGGGAGGACAGGGGGCCAGGAGACCCAGTACTTC.

V usage is TRBV19 and J usage is TRBJ1-5; D remains unclear. V was trimmed by 3 bases and J by 0 bases, leaving 9 bases between them. CDR3 length: 15 residues. The germline V gene encodes CDR1 LNHDA and CDR2 SQIVND (reference sequence). DNA for the CDR3: TGTGCCAGTAGTATTAGAACAGATAGCAATCAGCCCCAGCATTTT. It encodes CASSIRTDSNQPQHF. Together with reference TRBV19 and TRBJ1-5, the CDR3 gives the full variable domain: DGGITQSPKYLFRKEGQNVTLSCEQNLNHDAMYWYRQDPGQGLRLIYYSQIVNDFQKGDIAEGYSVSREKKESFPLTVTSAQKNPTAFYLCASSIRTDSNQPQHFGDGTRLSIL.

In DNA, the CDR3 is TGCGCCAGCAACCCGACCGCGGGCCTGGCGCCGGGCGAGCAGTACTTC. This translates into CASNPTAGLAPGEQYF. The chain is built from TRBV5-1 and TRBJ2-7; D is possibly TRBD2 (5 bases). This CDR3 is 16 amino acids long. Trimming removed 6 bases at V and 6 bases at J, with 25 bases between. The germline gives CDR1 SGHRS, CDR2 YFSETQ.

The V and J genes are TRBV12-3 or TRBV12-4 and TRBJ2-5, with 10 bases matching TRBD1. V shed 10 bases, J shed 5 bases, and the junction held 7 bases outside the gene matches. The CDR3 contains 13 residues. DNA for the CDR3: TGTGCCACCCGACAGGGGGCCGGGGAGACCCAGTACTTC. Translated, it gives CATRQGAGETQYF.

The chain is built from TRBV7-2 and TRBJ1-6; no definite D call. This CDR3 is built from 15 residues. Trimming left V 5 bases short and J 4 bases short, with 12 bases between. Germline loops: CDR1 SGHTA, CDR2 FQGNSA. CDR3 coding DNA: TGTGCCAGCAGCCCTCAGACACTTTATAATTCACCCCTCCACTTT. It yields the protein CASSPQTLYNSPLHF.

The rearrangement uses TRBV6-2 or TRBV6-3 and TRBJ1-4; TRBD1 aligns across 7 bases. This CDR3 region has 16 residues. After removal of 2 bases from V and 6 bases from J, the junction contained 9 bases not matched to a gene. The germline V gene encodes CDR1 MNHEY and CDR2 SVGEGT. The DNA for the CDR3 is TGTGCCAGCAGTTACACGGACAGGATTCTTTATGAAAAACTGTTTTTT. This translates into CASSYTDRILYEKLFF.

This clone was seen a handful of times. The chain carries TRBV4-1 and TRBJ2-7; TRBD1 aligns across 7 bases. Germline CDR1 and CDR2: MGHRA and YSYEKL. Losses at the gene ends were 0 bases for V and 2 bases for J; bases not matched to a gene: 7. The CDR3 consists of 16 residues. CDR3 in DNA: TGCGCCAGCAGCCAAGATCGAAGGGGGCCGACCTACGAGCAGTACTTC. It translates to CASSQDRRGPTYEQYF.

This clone showed up just once. The chain carries TRBV7-9 and TRBJ2-3; 9 nucleotides align to TRBD1. The CDR3 is 15 residues long. J was trimmed by 3 bases and V by 4 bases; bases with no gene match: 5. CDR1 is SEHNR and CDR2 is FQNEAQ in the germline V gene (reference sequence). The CDR3 DNA sequence: TGTGCCAGCAGCTCCAGGGACAGGGTTACAGATACGCAGTATTTT. Residues: CASSSRDRVTDTQYF.

This sequence joins TRBV6-5 and TRBJ2-2; D is uncertain. Between the trimmed V and J ends, which lost 6 bases and 6 bases, there was a span of 11 bases. Germline values: CDR1 MNHEY, CDR2 SVGAGI. CDR3 length: 13 residues. The CDR3 DNA sequence: TGTGCCAGCAGCCTACCCGTCCCCGGGGAGCTGTTTTTT. This codes for CASSLPVPGELFF.

The table lists this clone with a few counts. V usage is TRBV15 and J usage is TRBJ1-1, with 9 bases that match TRBD1. CDR1 and CDR2 (germline): LNHNV, YYDKDF (reference sequence). The CDR3 loop spans 18 amino acids. Germline trimming cut 1 base from V and 0 bases from J; bases unmatched to any gene: 9. The CDR3 DNA follows: TGTGCCACCAGCAGAGCATTGTATGGACAGGGGCTGAACACTGAAGCTTTCTTT. Amino acid sequence: CATSRALYGQGLNTEAFF.

About this clone: Other nucleotide sequences from this sample produce the same CDR3. J is TRBJ2-2 and V is TRBV9, with 11 bases that match TRBD1. Germline trimming cut 4 bases from V and 4 bases from J; bases unmatched to any gene: 6. Per the germline V gene, CDR1 is SGDLS and CDR2 is YYNGEE. This CDR3 is 16 amino acids long. The CDR3 region is CASSPRDRGGTGELFF. CDR3 sequence (DNA): TGTGCCAGCAGCCCCCGGGACAGGGGGGGCACCGGGGAGCTGTTTTTT.

The rearrangement joins TRBV3-1 (or the pseudogene TRBV3-2) to TRBJ1-4; 9 positions agree with TRBD1. The CDR3 loop spans 15 amino acids. The trim removed 2 bases at V and 7 bases at J, leaving 5 bases unmatched. Germline V CDR1 and CDR2: LGHDT, YNNKEL (reference sequence). CDR3 residues: CASSQTGGRGEKLFF. The CDR3 DNA reads as TGTGCCAGCAGCCAAACAGGGGGCCGCGGTGAAAAACTGTTTTTT.

This chain connects TRBV24-1 to TRBJ2-1; 8 positions match TRBD2. With 4 bases clipped from V and 10 bases from J, the junction kept 8 bases outside the gene matches. The CDR3 is 14 amino acids. CDR1 and CDR2 from the germline V gene are KGHDR and SFDVKD. The CDR3 DNA reads TGTGCCACCAGTGAACCGGGGGGGAAAACGGAGCAGTTCTTC. Translating it yields CATSEPGGKTEQFF.

The rearrangement uses TRBV19 and TRBJ1-6; D is perhaps TRBD1 (5 bases). Germline V gene lookup returns CDR1 LNHDA and CDR2 SQIVND (reference sequence). The CDR3 spans 13 residues. Trimming took 7 bases from V and 7 from J, leaving 11 bases between them. The CDR3 loop is CASIADRNSPLHF. The CDR3 DNA is TGTGCCAGTATAGCCGACAGAAATTCACCCCTCCACTTT. The full variable domain, its missing parts supplied by reference TRBV19 and TRBJ1-6, is DGGITQSPKYLFRKEGQNVTLSCEQNLNHDAMYWYRQDPGQGLRLIYYSQIVNDFQKGDIAEGYSVSREKKESFPLTVTSAQKNPTAFYLCASIADRNSPLHFGNGTRLTVT.

This clone was seen only a few times. The V call is TRBV2, the J call TRBJ1-3; D is unclear. Germline loops: CDR1 SNHLY, CDR2 FYNNEI. Trimming cost V 7 bases and J 2 bases, with 9 bases left between them. This CDR3 has 13 amino acids. The DNA for the CDR3 is TGTGCCAGCACATGGAGTACTGGAAACACCATATATTTT. Amino acids: CASTWSTGNTIYF.

This clone was recorded only once. This chain uses TRBV29-1 with TRBJ1-4, with D possibly being TRBD1 (5 bases). The ends were cut back, 6 bases at V and 8 bases at J, with 10 bases in the middle. Germline V CDR1 and CDR2: SQVTM, ANQGSEA. The CDR3 totals 11 residues. CDR3 sequence: CSVQQAEKLFF. DNA for the CDR3: TGCAGCGTCCAACAGGCCGAAAAACTGTTTTTT.

This clone has just one count. In DNA form, the CDR3 reads TGTGCCAGCAGCATTCTTCCTAGCTCCTACAATGAGCAGTTCTTC. Translation gives CASSILPSSYNEQFF. V is TRBV7-9 and J is TRBJ2-1; D remains ambiguous. This CDR3 comprises 15 residues. The germline gives CDR1 SEHNR, CDR2 FQNEAQ (reference sequence). Trimming took off 5 bases at V and 0 bases at J, with 11 bases between the two ends.

This clone has a single count. This rearrangement joins TRBV18 to TRBJ1-1; 7 nucleotides match TRBD1. The CDR3 runs to 15 residues. Germline CDR1 reads KGHSH; CDR2 reads LQKENI. V was pared by 6 bases and J by 0 bases, with 7 bases of the junction left unmatched. CDR3 region: CASSPDRTVNTEAFF. The CDR3 DNA reads as TGTGCCAGCTCCCCGGACAGGACAGTGAACACTGAAGCTTTCTTT.